This T cell receptor beta chain derives from a study of blood T cell repertoires in COVID-19. This CDR3 spans 11 amino acids. Germline CDR1 is MNHNY and CDR2 is SVGAGI (reference sequence). Between the trimmed V and J ends, which lost 6 bases and 9 bases, there was a span of 12 bases. In the authors' workflow: Estimation of nucleated cell counts was performed using reference gene primer amplification. This table comes from immunoSEQ multiplex PCR, and its TCRdb copy is limited to in-frame clones, with some not included. The V and J calls and clone size come from that table; D and trimming were worked out from the DNA. The table shows tens of thousands of clones, with about 90% occurring only once. This clone was observed a few times.

The genes are TRBV6-6 and TRBJ2-7; D not certain. Sequences were obtained from peripheral blood. The receptor's source is a human donor with active COVID-19. The donor label of this sample is uncertain. CDR3: CASRQSFRQYF. In DNA form, the CDR3 reads TGTGCCAGCAGACAGTCGTTCAGGCAGTACTTC.